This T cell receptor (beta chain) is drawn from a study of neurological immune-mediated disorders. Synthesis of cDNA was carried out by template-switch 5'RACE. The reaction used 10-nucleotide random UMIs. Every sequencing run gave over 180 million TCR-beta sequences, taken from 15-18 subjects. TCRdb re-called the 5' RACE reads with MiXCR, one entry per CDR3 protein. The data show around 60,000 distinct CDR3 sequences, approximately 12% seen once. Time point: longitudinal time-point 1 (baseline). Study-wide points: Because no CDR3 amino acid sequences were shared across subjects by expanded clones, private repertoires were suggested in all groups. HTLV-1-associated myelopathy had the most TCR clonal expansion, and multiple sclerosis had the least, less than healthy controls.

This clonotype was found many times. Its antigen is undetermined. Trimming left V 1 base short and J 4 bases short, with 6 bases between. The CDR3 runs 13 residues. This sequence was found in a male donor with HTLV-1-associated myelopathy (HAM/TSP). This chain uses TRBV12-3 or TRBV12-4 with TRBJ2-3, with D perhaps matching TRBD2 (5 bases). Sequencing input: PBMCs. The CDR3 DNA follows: TGTGCCAGCAGTTTAGGTAGCGCAGATACGCAGTATTTT. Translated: CASSLGSADTQYF.